The 3 T cell receptor beta chains given below trace back to one sample, sequenced in a study of blood T cell repertoires in COVID-19. The table came from immunoSEQ multiplex PCR; TCRdb's copy has only in-frame clones and leaves some out. There are over 350,000 clones in the sample; approximately 90% occur only once, and 0.8% to 0.9% lies in the top ten. Material: PBMCs or T cells enriched from blood (not recorded which). The receptors come from a woman between 35 and 50 years old who had been exposed to COVID-19.

V is TRBV18 and J is TRBJ2-7, with D maybe TRBD1 (6 bases). V was shortened by 5 bases and J by 5 bases, with 10 bases between the two germline ends. This CDR3 has 12 amino acids. From germline, CDR1 is KGHSH and CDR2 LQKENI. DNA of the CDR3: TGTGCCAGCTCATCGACAGGAGACGAGCAGTACTTC. This translates into CASSSTGDEQYF.

This chain joins TRBV9 and TRBJ2-1, with 8 bases that match TRBD2. Germline V gives CDR1 SGDLS, CDR2 YYNGEE. J gave up 4 bases and V 3 bases, and 6 bases lay outside the gene matches. The CDR3 sequence is 15 residues long. CDR3 nucleotide sequence: TGTGCCAGCAGCGCCCAAGCGGGAGTGTACAATGAGCAGTTCTTC. It specifies CASSAQAGVYNEQFF.

This chain joins TRBV10-2 and TRBJ2-3; 8 bases map to TRBD2. Trimming at V came to 6 bases and at J to 1 base, leaving 9 bases not matched to a gene. This CDR3 spans 16 amino acids. In germline, CDR1 is WSHSY, CDR2 SAAADI. CDR3: CASSGGLVGRTDTQYF. The DNA for the CDR3 is TGCGCCAGCAGCGGGGGACTAGTCGGGCGCACAGATACGCAGTATTTT.